This T cell receptor beta chain is from a study of blood T cell repertoires in COVID-19. Study background: The United States, Italy and Spain were the sources of the acute and convalescent COVID-19 samples. T cells, B-cell-depleted T cells, or PBMCs provided the cDNA or gDNA that served as material.

CDR3 length: 14 residues. Germline assignment: CDR1 SGHAT and CDR2 FQNNGV. The V segment lost 3 bases and the J segment 2 bases; nucleotides outside the gene matches: 2. Original processing notes: Amplification from reference gene primers served as the basis for estimated nucleated cell counts. Profiled with immunoSEQ multiplex PCR; TCRdb holds only in-frame clones, not every one. The DNA gave D and trimming, while V, J and clone size come from that table. Of about 150,000 clones listed, roughly 76% were seen once; the top ten hold 6.5% to 8.5%. Sample: peripheral blood. This sequence originates from a human donor with acute or convalescent COVID-19. The donor label of this sample is uncertain. This chain links TRBV11-2 with TRBJ2-7; 9 nucleotides agree with TRBD1. CDR3 bases: TGTGCCAGCAGCTTCGGACAGGGGACCTACGAGCAGTACTTC. This sequence encodes CASSFGQGTYEQYF. Full variable domain (missing parts from reference TRBV11-2 and TRBJ2-7): EAGVAQSPRYKIIEKRQSVAFWCNPISGHATLYWYQQILGQGPKLLIQFQNNGVVDDSQLPKDRFSAERLKGVDSTLKIQPAKLEDSAVYLCASSFGQGTYEQYFGPGTRLTVT.